Listed below are T cell receptor beta chains from one sample, sequenced in a study of T cell repertoires in cytomegalovirus infection. TCRdb re-derived calls from the reads in MiXCR, one entry per CDR3 protein. Of about 300,000 distinct CDR3 sequences listed, about a tenth are singletons. Sequenced: PBMCs. These receptors came from a human donor in good health (CMV status not recorded). Some clones in this sample may be carry-over from other donors' samples. Each CDR3 is given without its conserved first and last residue. Each record gives: J gene, V gene, CDR3 protein.

>TRBJ2-3|TRBV7-6
ASSAQAGYTDTQY
>TRBJ2-3|TRBV28
ASKRTGANTDTQY
>TRBJ2-3|TRBV7-6
ASRNSGGPTDTQY
>TRBJ2-1|TRBV2
ASSERGSDYNEQF
>TRBJ2-3|TRBV7-9
ASSPGTSGRFTDTQY
>TRBJ1-2|TRBV4-3
ASSQEALGGNYGYT
>TRBJ1-3|TRBV7-2
ASRSGYHGNTIY
>TRBJ1-2|TRBV28
ASTMTGAGYGYT
>TRBJ1-5|TRBV6-2/TRBV6-3
ASVPNSNQPQH
>TRBJ1-1|TRBV20-1
SASPRLKGTEAF
>TRBJ2-7|TRBV7-2
ASSFVQQDSYEQY
>TRBJ2-2|TRBV5-5
ASSLGGTSATGELF
>TRBJ2-1|TRBV28
ASSQGGNNEQF
>TRBJ2-5|TRBV2
ASTGTSGGIQETQY
>TRBJ1-4|TRBV7-2
ASSLADRGGNEKLF
>TRBJ1-1|TRBV5-1
ASSFMGQGANTEAF
>TRBJ2-6|TRBV28
ASSFWDRGRGANVLT
>TRBJ1-5|TRBV6-2/TRBV6-3
ASSPQGGSNQPQH
>TRBJ1-1|TRBV10-3
AISHARDGENTEAF
>TRBJ2-2|TRBV7-8
ASSLDRAPGELF
>TRBJ1-6|TRBV28
ASSWVNSPLH
>TRBJ1-3|TRBV19
ASTFRRDRTHNSGNTIY
>TRBJ1-5|TRBV20-1
SASDRVGQPQH
>TRBJ2-1|TRBV29-1
SVEDLFRQIDEQF
>TRBJ1-1|TRBV12-3/TRBV12-4
ASRQAGGGSTEAF
>TRBJ2-5|TRBV27
ASSLSGAVVETQY
>TRBJ2-5|TRBV20-1
SARDWTSGGGEY
>TRBJ2-6|TRBV28
ASSSGSSGANVLT
>TRBJ2-5|TRBV18
ASLFDGRETQY
>TRBJ2-7|TRBV27
ASSLAGTGVYEQY
>TRBJ2-2|TRBV10-3
AISVGGSNTGELF
>TRBJ1-6|TRBV20-1
SATGLSSSYNSPLH
>TRBJ1-3|TRBV7-9
AGTSGASSFSGNTIY
>TRBJ2-1|TRBV6-1
ASSLLRGEQF
>TRBJ2-1|TRBV7-2
ASSFGAPSNEQF
>TRBJ2-1|TRBV7-8
ASSKPGTGSYNEQF
>TRBJ2-5|TRBV5-6
ASTKWGMETQY
>TRBJ2-1|TRBV7-2
ASSLRRLAGGDSYNEQF
>TRBJ1-2|TRBV6-6
ASSTDVYGYT
>TRBJ2-1|TRBV7-2
ASSLSSRVLSSYNEQF
>TRBJ1-3|TRBV20-1
SARDAGGKTRGRNTIY
>TRBJ1-1|TRBV6-2/TRBV6-3
ASSSRTHPGTEAF
>TRBJ1-4|TRBV5-5
ASSLRGGEKLF
>TRBJ1-3|TRBV27
ASKRSPSSGNTIY
>TRBJ2-5|TRBV20-1
SARALGTGQETQY
>TRBJ2-7|TRBV7-2
ASSWTGAYEQY
>TRBJ1-1|TRBV7-3
ASSVGPNTEAF
>TRBJ2-2|TRBV12-3/TRBV12-4
ASSRDRVTGELF
>TRBJ1-4|TRBV10-3
ATGAEGNEKLF
>TRBJ1-6|TRBV5-1
ASSLVTDNSPLH
>TRBJ2-2|TRBV11-2
ASSFNRGVGGELF
>TRBJ1-5|TRBV10-3
AISVSSNQPQH
>TRBJ2-1|TRBV25-1
ASSAGSVRNF
>TRBJ2-1|TRBV6-2/TRBV6-3
ASSYPTSGGPSSYNEQF
>TRBJ1-1|TRBV7-9
ASSLEMENTEAF
>TRBJ2-3|TRBV11-1
ASKGKRGDTTDTQY
>TRBJ2-2|TRBV6-6
ASRENTGELF